The 18 T cell receptor beta chains given below trace back to one sample, sequenced in a study of cytomegalovirus exposure and HLA in healthy donors. Clones were sequenced by immunoSEQ multiplex PCR, and TCRdb holds only the in-frame ones, with some missing. The table has some 350,000 clones, around 87% seen once. The source material was PBMCs. All receptors derive from a woman in her thirties in good health and CMV-seropositive.

The V and J genes are TRBV30 and TRBJ1-1; the D gene is possibly TRBD1 (6 bases). The V gene lost 4 bases and the J gene lost 0 bases, with 12 bases spanning the gap. The CDR3 spans 14 residues. Per the germline V gene, CDR1 is GTSNPN and CDR2 is SVGIG (reference sequence). CDR3 nucleotide sequence: TGTGCCTGGACCTCGGGACAAATGAACACTGAAGCTTTCTTT. It encodes CAWTSGQMNTEAFF.

The chain carries TRBV6-1 and TRBJ1-2; D remains ambiguous. Germline values: CDR1 MNHNS, CDR2 SASEGT. V was pared by 4 bases and J by 2 bases, with 5 bases between. This CDR3 is built from 12 residues. The CDR3: CASSGRNYGYTF. CDR3 nucleotides: TGTGCCAGCAGTGGTCGGAACTATGGCTACACCTTC.

The chain is built from TRBV7-3 and TRBJ2-5, with 11 bases that match TRBD2. Trimming took 3 bases from V and 2 from J; bases not matched to a gene: 5. The CDR3 is 16 residues long. Germline CDR1 and CDR2: SGHTA and FQGTGA. The chain's CDR3 is CASSFSGGASQETQYF. CDR3 coding DNA: TGTGCCAGCAGCTTTAGCGGGGGGGCGAGTCAAGAGACCCAGTACTTC. The full variable domain, with the rest looked up from reference TRBV7-3 and TRBJ2-5, is GAGVSQTPSNKVTEKGKYVELRCDPISGHTALYWYRQSLGQGPEFLIYFQGTGAADDSGLPNDRFFAVRPEGSVSTLKIQRTERGDSAVYLCASSFSGGASQETQYFGPGTRLLVL.

The gene calls are TRBV5-4 and TRBJ2-1; D uncertain. This CDR3 comprises 11 residues. Trimming pared 6 bases from V and 4 bases from J, leaving 5 bases between. CDR1 SGHNT and CDR2 YYREEE come from the germline V gene (reference sequence). CDR3 loop: CASTAYNEQFF. The CDR3 region has the DNA TGTGCCAGCACTGCATACAATGAGCAGTTCTTC.

This chain joins TRBV4-2 and TRBJ2-7; 9 bases are shared with TRBD2. The CDR3 has 16 residues. Germline loops: CDR1 LGHNA, CDR2 YNFKEQ. V trimming: 1 base; J trimming: 4 bases; junction bases outside the gene matches: 8. The DNA for the CDR3 is TGTGCCAGCAGCCAAGCGGCTAGCGGGGATCAATACGAGCAGTACTTC. Residues: CASSQAASGDQYEQYF.

This sequence joins TRBV7-8 and TRBJ2-3, with D possibly TRBD1 on 5 matching bases. Trimming stripped 5 bases from V and 3 bases from J, with 15 bases between. The CDR3 is made up of 15 amino acids. Germline CDR1 is SGHVS and CDR2 is FQNEAQ. Here the CDR3 reads CASSAAVGQTDTQYF. CDR3 coding DNA: TGTGCCAGCAGCGCGGCTGTGGGGCAGACAGATACGCAGTATTTT. Variable domain in full (rest from reference TRBV7-8 and TRBJ2-3): GAGVSQSPRYKVAKRGQDVALRCDPISGHVSLFWYQQALGQGPEFLTYFQNEAQLDKSGLPSDRFFAERPEGSVSTLKIQRTQQEDSAVYLCASSAAVGQTDTQYFGPGTRLTVL.

This clone has just a few counts. This rearrangement joins TRBV30 to TRBJ1-2; TRBD1 agrees at 8 bases. V dropped 2 bases and J dropped 0; count of bases not matched to a gene: 11. The CDR3 has 17 amino acids. The germline V gene has CDR1 GTSNPN and CDR2 SVGIG (reference sequence). This chain's CDR3 is CAWSTRTGPQTNYGYTF. CDR3 in DNA: TGTGCCTGGAGTACCCGGACAGGGCCCCAAACTAACTATGGCTACACCTTC.

The rearrangement uses TRBV6-6 and TRBJ2-7, with 7 bases matching TRBD2. The germline CDR1 and CDR2 sequences are MNHNY and SVGAGI (reference sequence). There are 14 residues in the CDR3. The ends lost 7 bases at V and 2 bases at J; junction bases unmatched: 8. This CDR3 reads CASTPLGGTYEQYF. CDR3 nucleotide sequence: TGTGCCAGCACCCCCCTCGGGGGGACCTACGAGCAGTACTTC.

This chain uses TRBV7-3 with TRBJ2-2, with D possibly matching TRBD1 (6 bases). The CDR3 extends over 16 amino acids. The V gene's germline CDR1 is SGHTA and CDR2 FQGTGA. V lost 1 base, J lost 4 bases, and 13 bases lay in between. Here the CDR3 DNA reads TGTGCCAGCAGCTTAAATTTGGGGGCGGGCACCGGGGAGCTGTTTTTT. Protein: CASSLNLGAGTGELFF.

The CDR3: CACGGIPFNRGAFF. CDR3 bases: TGTGCCTGTGGAGGAATTCCTTTTAACAGGGGTGCTTTCTTT. The chain is built from TRBV30 and TRBJ1-1, with 7 positions matching TRBD1. The junction had 18 bases not matched to a gene; V was cut back by 6 bases and J by 11 bases. The CDR3 is 14 residues long. CDR1 is GTSNPN and CDR2 is SVGIG in the germline V gene (reference sequence). The full variable domain, its missing parts supplied by reference TRBV30 and TRBJ1-1, is SQTIHQWPATLVQPVGSPLSLECTVEGTSNPNLYWYRQAAGRGLQLLFYSVGIGQISSEVPQNLSASRPQDRQFILSSKKLLLSDSGFYLCACGGIPFNRGAFFGQGTRLTVV.

The CDR3: CAWWQSYGYTF. CDR3 coding DNA: TGTGCCTGGTGGCAGTCCTATGGCTACACCTTC. The rearrangement links TRBV30 to TRBJ1-2; D unclear. Trimming pared 5 bases from V and 4 bases from J, leaving 8 bases between. The CDR3 is made up of 11 amino acids. Germline CDR1 GTSNPN, CDR2 SVGIG (reference sequence).

CDR3 sequence reads: CASSSRGLVEFRGGELFF. The CDR3, as DNA: TGCGCCAGCAGCTCGCGGGGCCTAGTTGAATTCAGGGGCGGGGAGCTGTTTTTT. The chain employs TRBV5-1 and TRBJ2-2; D might be TRBD1 or TRBD2, each matching 6 bases. The CDR3 runs to 18 residues. The germline CDR1 and CDR2 sequences are SGHRS and YFSETQ. The germline V and J ends were trimmed by 3 bases and 7 bases, with 25 bases remaining between them.

A remark on this clone: The junction departs from the called germline gene at one end, perhaps through a read error. J is TRBJ2-2 and V is TRBV19, with 7 bases identical to TRBD2. CDR3 length equals 16 residues. In germline, CDR1 is LNHDA, CDR2 SQIVND (reference sequence). CDR3 sequence: CASSRKGGVNAGELFF. The DNA for the CDR3 is TGTGCCAGTAGTAGGAAGGGAGGGGTGAACGCCGGGGAGCTGTTTTTT.

Concerning this clone itself: Its ends do not fully match the called genes, so a read error is possible. The rearrangement uses TRBV19 and TRBJ1-2; the match to TRBD1 covers 11 bases. The CDR3 spans 15 residues. Germline assignment: CDR1 LNHDA and CDR2 SQIVND (reference sequence). The CDR3 protein is CASSIGTGGHYGYTF. The CDR3 bases are TGTGCCAGTAGTATTGGGACAGGGGGTCACTACGGCTACACCTTC.

The V call is TRBV27, the J call TRBJ1-3; a weak D match, TRBD1 (6 bases). The V end was cut by 2 bases, the J end by 2 bases, with 10 bases between. The germline CDR1 and CDR2 sequences are MNHEY and SMNVEV (reference sequence). This CDR3 contains 15 residues. CDR3 amino acids: CASSLTAGAGNTIYF. CDR3 bases: TGTGCCAGCAGTTTAACGGCAGGGGCTGGAAACACCATATATTTT.

The genes are TRBV27 and TRBJ2-2; possibly TRBD1 for D (5 bases). Germline-derived CDR1 and CDR2 are MNHEY and SMNVEV (reference sequence). V was shortened by 6 bases and J by 6 bases, with 8 bases between the two germline ends. The CDR3 has 12 amino acids. CDR3 DNA: TGTGCCAGCAGGGGGCGACCCGGGGAGCTGTTTTTT. Protein product: CASRGRPGELFF.

As for this clone: Other nucleotide sequences from this sample produce the same CDR3. J is TRBJ2-5 and V is TRBV9, with D unclear. Germline CDR1 and CDR2: SGDLS and YYNGEE. With 0 bases removed from V and 5 bases from J, the gap between germline ends came to 8 bases. The CDR3 consists of 13 residues. The DNA for the CDR3 is TGTGCCAGCAGCGTAGTGTCGGGTGAGACCCAGTACTTC. Translation: CASSVVSGETQYF.

J is TRBJ2-1 and V is TRBV6-5, with 12 nucleotides matching TRBD2. Per the germline V gene, CDR1 is MNHEY and CDR2 is SVGAGI. The junction had 3 bases not matched to a gene; V was cut back by 2 bases and J by 7 bases. The CDR3 length is 15 residues. The CDR3 DNA sequence: TGTGCCAGCAGTTACGGACTAGCGGGATCGAATGAGCAGTTCTTC. Amino acid sequence: CASSYGLAGSNEQFF.